This T cell receptor (beta chain) is drawn from a study of T-cell memory formation after mild COVID-19. Study context: Most TCR clusters belonged to a single donor. Regarding the study as a whole: Cross-reactive memory appears to have joined, as suggested by some responding clones showing up in pre-infection memory.

TCRdb reanalysed the 5' RACE reads using MiXCR and keeps one entry per CDR3 protein. This sample yields 75,000 to 95,000 distinct CDR3 sequences, of which around 15% are seen a single time; approximately 40% belongs to the top ten. For this clonotype: What it recognizes is unknown.

The source material was PBMCs or a T cell subset sorted from them (not recorded which). The receptor was isolated from a man aged 18 to 30 who had mild COVID-19 (a few samples of this study predate the infection). Cell type and time point are not known.

The CDR3 sequence: CASSQDRGSGANVLTF. CDR3 sequence (DNA): TGCGCCAGCAGCCAAGATCGGGGCTCTGGGGCCAACGTCCTGACTTTC. V usage is TRBV4-3 and J usage is TRBJ2-6; D perhaps matches TRBD2 (5 bases). This CDR3 contains 16 residues. V was cut by 0 bases and J by 0 bases, with 6 bases left in between. CDR1 and CDR2 (germline): LGHNA, YSLEER.